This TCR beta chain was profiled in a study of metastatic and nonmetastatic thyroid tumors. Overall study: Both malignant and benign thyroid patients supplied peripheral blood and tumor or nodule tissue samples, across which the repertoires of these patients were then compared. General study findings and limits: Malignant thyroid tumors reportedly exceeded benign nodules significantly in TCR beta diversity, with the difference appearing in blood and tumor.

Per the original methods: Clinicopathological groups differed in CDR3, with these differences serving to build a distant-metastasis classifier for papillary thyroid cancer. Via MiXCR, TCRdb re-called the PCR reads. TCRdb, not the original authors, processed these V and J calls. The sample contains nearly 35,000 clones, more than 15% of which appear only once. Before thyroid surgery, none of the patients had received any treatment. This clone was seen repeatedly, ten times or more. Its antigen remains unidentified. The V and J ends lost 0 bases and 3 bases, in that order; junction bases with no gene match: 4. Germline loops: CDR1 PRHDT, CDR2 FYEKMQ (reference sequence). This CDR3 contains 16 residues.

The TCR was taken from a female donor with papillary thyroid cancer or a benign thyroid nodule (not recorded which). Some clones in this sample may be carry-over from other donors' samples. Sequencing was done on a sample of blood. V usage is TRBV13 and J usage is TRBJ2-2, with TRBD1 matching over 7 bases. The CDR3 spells CASSLGRGRYTGELFF. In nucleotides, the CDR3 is TGTGCCAGCAGCTTAGGGAGGGGGCGGTACACCGGGGAGCTGTTTTTT.